One and the same sample provided the 7 T cell receptor beta chains below, sequenced in a study of OX40 agonist ivuxolimab in advanced cancers. Assay used: immunoSEQ multiplex PCR; TCRdb lists only in-frame clones, some missing. The repertoire includes 50,000 to 70,000 clones, 80% to 90% of them detected once, and 3% sits in the top ten. Sequences were derived from CD4+ or CD8+ T cells sorted from blood, sampled in a trial of the OX40 agonist ivuxolimab. Source of these receptors: an adult with an advanced solid tumor such as melanoma, head and neck, liver or kidney cancer.

This clone came up many times. The chain uses TRBV7-6 and TRBJ1-6, with D hard to call. From germline, CDR1 is SGHVS and CDR2 FNYEAQ. The ends were cut back, 0 bases at V and 10 bases at J, with 7 bases in the middle. This CDR3 has 13 amino acids. CDR3 sequence reads: CASSLAQWSPLHF. The DNA of the CDR3 is TGTGCCAGCAGCTTAGCGCAGTGGTCACCCCTCCACTTT.

The chain recombines TRBV25-1 with TRBJ2-4, with 9 positions matching TRBD1. Germline CDR1 MGHDK, CDR2 SYGVNS. The junction had 7 bases not matched to a gene; V was cut back by 5 bases and J by 5 bases. This CDR3 is built from 15 residues. DNA of the CDR3: TGTGCCAGCAGTCCCGGGACAGGGTGGCAAAACATTCAGTACTTC. Encoded protein: CASSPGTGWQNIQYF.

This sequence joins TRBV6-1 and TRBJ2-7; no reliable D call. The CDR3 has 12 residues. CDR1 and CDR2 (germline): MNHNS, SASEGT. Trimming removed 0 bases at V and 3 bases at J, with 3 bases between. CDR3 in amino acids: CASSEAVYEQYF. CDR3 nucleotides: TGTGCCAGCAGTGAAGCAGTCTACGAGCAGTACTTC.

V usage is TRBV29-1 and J usage is TRBJ2-1; D is unresolved. Germline CDR1 SQVTM, CDR2 ANQGSEA. This CDR3 spans 12 amino acids. With 5 bases removed from V and 7 bases from J, the gap between germline ends came to 12 bases. DNA for the CDR3: TGCAGCGTTTCGGACGGCCAAAATGAGCAGTTCTTC. Translation: CSVSDGQNEQFF.

This sequence joins TRBV28 and TRBJ2-6; no clear D. Per germline, CDR1 MDHEN and CDR2 SYDVKM. Trimming removed 2 bases from V and 1 base from J, with 9 bases in between. The CDR3 sequence is 16 residues long. Here the CDR3 reads CASSLSVLSGANVLTF. CDR3 nucleotide sequence: TGTGCCAGCAGTTTAAGCGTTCTATCTGGGGCCAACGTCCTGACTTTC.

The chain links TRBV7-8 to TRBJ2-7, with D unclear. The germline V gene encodes CDR1 SGHVS and CDR2 FQNEAQ. This CDR3 is built from 14 residues. Trimming stripped 3 bases from V and 0 bases from J, with 9 bases between. CDR3: CASSFRRSSYEQYF. Written as DNA, the CDR3 is TGTGCCAGCAGCTTTCGAAGAAGCTCCTACGAGCAGTACTTC.

The CDR3 DNA sequence: TGTGCCAGCAGTTTATATGGGGGGTTCACAGATACGCAGTATTTT. Translating gives CASSLYGGFTDTQYF. The chain is built from TRBV28 and TRBJ2-3; maybe TRBD2 (6 bases). The germline V gene encodes CDR1 MDHEN and CDR2 SYDVKM. There are 15 residues in the CDR3. V lost 1 base and J lost 2, with 10 bases in between.